The 4 T cell receptor beta chains below were found in one sample sequenced in a study of cytomegalovirus exposure and HLA in healthy donors. It was with 60 Vbeta and 13 Jbeta primers that the PCR ran. The table came from immunoSEQ multiplex PCR; TCRdb's copy has only in-frame clones and leaves some out. Recorded for this sample: around 150,000 clones. Sequenced input: PBMCs. The receptor source for this set is a man under 40 in good health and CMV-seronegative.

The rearrangement joins TRBV5-5 to TRBJ2-3, with D possibly being TRBD2 (5 bases). The V and J ends lost 4 bases and 3 bases respectively, with 15 bases between them. Germline V gene data show CDR1 as SGHKS and CDR2 as YYEKEE (reference sequence). This CDR3 has 15 residues. CDR3 region: CASSPPLVITDTQYF. CDR3 nucleotides: TGTGCCAGCAGCCCCCCACTAGTAATAACAGATACGCAGTATTTT.

V and J are TRBV19 and TRBJ2-5; D remains ambiguous. The J call is doubtful: the DNA matches TRBJ2-7 better. From germline, CDR1 is LNHDA and CDR2 SQIVND (reference sequence). The CDR3 length is 13 residues. The CDR3, as DNA: TGTGCCAGTAGTATAGATCGCTCCTACGAGCAGTACTTC. Its translation: CASSIDRSYEQYF.

This chain uses TRBV7-3 with TRBJ1-1; D might be TRBD1 (5 bases). The ends were cut back, 1 base at V and 0 bases at J, with 12 bases in the middle. CDR1 is SGHTA, CDR2 FQGTGA, per germline. The CDR3 loop spans 16 amino acids. The CDR3 nucleotides are TGTGCCAGCAGCTTAAGGGGTCGGGGGTTGAACACTGAAGCTTTCTTT. Translated: CASSLRGRGLNTEAFF. Variable domain in full (rest from reference TRBV7-3 and TRBJ1-1): GAGVSQTPSNKVTEKGKYVELRCDPISGHTALYWYRQSLGQGPEFLIYFQGTGAADDSGLPNDRFFAVRPEGSVSTLKIQRTERGDSAVYLCASSLRGRGLNTEAFFGQGTRLTVV.

V and J are TRBV11-3 and TRBJ2-3; D call uncertain. The CDR3 loop spans 13 amino acids. Germline V lookup: CDR1 SGHNT, CDR2 YENEEA. Trimming took 2 bases from V and 4 from J, leaving 7 bases between them. DNA of the CDR3: TGTGCCAGCAGCTTACAGATGGCAGATACGCAGTATTTT. Amino acids: CASSLQMADTQYF.